This TCR beta chain stems from a study of identical twins. Study-wide findings and caveats: Excess sharing by twins proved weaker in beta out-of-frame sequences. Compared with unrelated sharing, twin-shared out-of-frame alpha sequences had more low-probability sequences. Fewer insertions were carried by abundant cord blood beta clonotypes, but none was seen in memory repertoires.

The sample holds a few counts of this clonotype. Its antigen is not identified. Trimming stripped 6 bases from V and 8 bases from J, with 8 bases between. The CDR3 extends over 11 amino acids. Germline CDR1 is MNHEY and CDR2 is SVGEGT. Each CDR3 protein gets one entry after TCRdb re-called the 5' RACE reads with MiXCR. The sample has 200,000 to 300,000 distinct CDR3 sequences, over 9.5% seen once. There were only healthy Caucasians among the donors. This clonotype originated in a man in his fifties in good health. The sample was memory T cells sorted from blood. This chain links TRBV6-2 or TRBV6-3 with TRBJ2-1; D is unresolved. The chain's CDR3 is CASSPFHEQFF. The CDR3 DNA is TGTGCCAGCAGCCCGTTCCATGAGCAGTTCTTC.